This entry lists 18 T cell receptor beta chains sequenced from one sample in a study of blood T cells in healthy people across ages. A second PCR of 7 to 11 cycles used a sample-barcoded 5' primer and a J-beta primer mix. Each CDR3 protein gets one entry after TCRdb re-called the 5' RACE reads with MiXCR. The sample has 1.5 million to 2 million distinct CDR3 sequences, about 50% seen once. Sequences were obtained from blood. These receptors were obtained from a middle-aged woman in good health.

This clonotype was counted a few times. The J gene is TRBJ1-2, the V gene TRBV7-2, with no clear D. The CDR3 has 14 residues. The germline CDR1 and CDR2 sequences are SGHTA and FQGNSA. With 5 bases removed from V and 7 bases from J, the gap between germline ends came to 17 bases. CDR3 nucleotides: TGTGCCAGCAGCCCCCAGAGAACGGGATCTGGCTACACCTTC. Translation gives CASSPQRTGSGYTF.

The chain is built from TRBV6-1 and TRBJ2-1, with 15 nucleotides matching TRBD2. The CDR3 loop spans 18 amino acids. With 7 bases clipped from V and 4 bases from J, the junction kept 11 bases outside the gene matches. Germline lookup yields CDR1 MNHNS and CDR2 SASEGT. The CDR3 DNA reads TGTGCCAGCACCCCCGGGACTAGCGGGGGGACCTATTACAATGAGCAGTTCTTC. Translated: CASTPGTSGGTYYNEQFF.

There are a few counts of this clonotype. The chain employs TRBV6-2 or TRBV6-3 and TRBJ1-5, with 10 bases fitting TRBD1. Germline-derived CDR1 and CDR2 are MNHEY and SVGEGT. The CDR3 is 15 residues long. The V segment lost 2 bases and the J segment 2 bases; nucleotides outside the gene matches: 0. This chain's CDR3 is CASSYGTGGNQPQHF. In nucleotides, the CDR3 is TGTGCCAGCAGTTACGGGACAGGGGGCAATCAGCCCCAGCATTTT.

The chain carries TRBV6-2 or TRBV6-3 and TRBJ2-3; D possibly corresponds to TRBD1 (6 bases). Trimming pared 2 bases from V and 0 bases from J, leaving 9 bases between. CDR1 is MNHEY and CDR2 is SVGEGT in the germline V gene. CDR3 length: 15 residues. The CDR3 coding sequence is TGTGCCAGCAGTTACGGACAGCCTAGCACAGATACGCAGTATTTT. Translated: CASSYGQPSTDTQYF.

V gene TRBV20-1 combines with J gene TRBJ1-5; 11 bases are shared with TRBD1. Per germline, CDR1 DFQATT and CDR2 SNEGSKA (reference sequence). V lost 3 bases and J lost 5; bases outside the gene matches: 3. CDR3 length: 14 amino acids. CDR3 coding DNA: TGCAGTGCTAGTAGGACAGGGGGCGATCAGCCCCAGCATTTT. Translated: CSASRTGGDQPQHF.

V is TRBV6-2 or TRBV6-3 and J is TRBJ2-2; 8 bases agree with TRBD2. The CDR3 is 15 amino acids. CDR1 MNHEY and CDR2 SVGEGT come from the germline V gene. Unmatched junction bases numbered 7, after V lost 3 bases and J lost 7 bases. CDR3: CASSYGIAGSGELFF. In nucleotides, the CDR3 is TGTGCCAGCAGTTATGGAATAGCGGGGAGCGGGGAGCTGTTTTTT.

This clonotype was seen at least ten times. The chain has TRBV10-3 and TRBJ2-3, with TRBD2 identical over 8 bases. V lost 3 bases, J lost 5 bases, and 25 bases stayed unmatched. There are 21 residues in the CDR3. Germline lookup yields CDR1 ENHRY and CDR2 SYGVKD. CDR3 sequence (DNA): TGTGCCATCAGTGACCCGTTCGTTATAGAGTCCAGCGGGGGTCTCAGAGATACGCAGTATTTT. Translation: CAISDPFVIESSGGLRDTQYF.

This clonotype occurred once. A much larger clone lies one base from this, so it may be a read error. The V gene is TRBV6-5, the J gene TRBJ1-2; D uncertain. CDR3 size: 13 residues. Trimming shortened V by 6 bases and J by 3 bases, and 11 bases separated the two germline ends. CDR1 is MNHEY and CDR2 is SVGAGI in the germline V gene. The CDR3 nucleotides are TGTGCCAGCAGCCGCGGGAGGGACTATGGCTACACCTTC. Protein sequence: CASSRGRDYGYTF.

This clonotype was detected many times. The rearrangement joins TRBV24-1 to TRBJ2-3; 8 bases map to TRBD2. J was trimmed by 5 bases and V by 5 bases; bases with no gene match: 8. CDR3 length: 15 residues. Germline CDR1 reads KGHDR; CDR2 reads SFDVKD. CDR3 in amino acids: CATSVLGGGKDTQYF. As DNA, the CDR3 is TGTGCCACCAGTGTCCTCGGGGGGGGCAAAGATACGCAGTATTTT.

V usage is TRBV5-1 and J usage is TRBJ2-4; TRBD2 aligns across 14 bases. Germline values: CDR1 SGHRS, CDR2 YFSETQ. Trimming took 4 bases from V and 1 from J; bases not matched to a gene: 10. The CDR3 consists of 19 residues. The CDR3 bases are TGCGCCAGCAGCGGCAGACTAGCGGGGGGGCCGAGCGCCAAAAACATTCAGTACTTC. Its protein is CASSGRLAGGPSAKNIQYF.

This clonotype was found once. The chain links TRBV10-3 to TRBJ2-3; 8 bases are shared with TRBD2. The CDR3 is 15 residues long. After removal of 4 bases from V and 1 base from J, the junction contained 4 bases not matched to a gene. From germline, CDR1 is ENHRY and CDR2 SYGVKD. The CDR3 DNA follows: TGTGCCATCAGTGGAGGGCGGGGGGGCACAGATACGCAGTATTTT. This codes for CAISGGRGGTDTQYF.

This chain links TRBV9 with TRBJ2-1, with 13 bases that match TRBD2. This CDR3 has 16 residues. Germline V gives CDR1 SGDLS, CDR2 YYNGEE. Trimming at V came to 3 bases and at J to 3 bases, leaving 3 bases not matched to a gene. DNA for the CDR3: TGTGCCAGCAGCGCGGGGACTAGCGGGAACTACAATGAGCAGTTCTTC. It encodes CASSAGTSGNYNEQFF.

The genes are TRBV10-2 and TRBJ2-1; possible D gene TRBD1, 6 bases. The V end lost 4 bases, the J end lost 7 bases, and 14 bases lay between the germline ends. The CDR3 sequence is 14 residues long. Germline V CDR1 and CDR2: WSHSY, SAAADI. Here the CDR3 DNA reads TGCGCCAGCAGTGGGACAGACACTCTGAATGAGCAGTTCTTC. Translating it yields CASSGTDTLNEQFF.

The CDR3 DNA reads TGTGCCAGTAGTCGGGCAGGGGGTAGGGACGAGCAGTACTTC. This sequence encodes CASSRAGGRDEQYF. The chain carries TRBV19 and TRBJ2-7; TRBD1 aligns across 7 bases. This CDR3 comprises 14 residues. Trimming at V came to 5 bases and at J to 5 bases, leaving 9 bases not matched to a gene. Germline V gives CDR1 LNHDA, CDR2 SQIVND (reference sequence).

A few counts support this clonotype. The genes are TRBV6-2 or TRBV6-3 and TRBJ2-6; D uncertain. CDR1 and CDR2 (germline): MNHEY, SVGEGT. V was pared by 7 bases and J by 2 bases, with 3 bases between. The CDR3 runs 12 residues. CDR3 in DNA: TGTGCCAGCACCGCTGGGGCCAACGTCCTGACTTTC. It translates to CASTAGANVLTF.

The chain combines TRBV18 with TRBJ2-1; 12 bases align to TRBD2. This CDR3 spans 18 amino acids. Per germline, CDR1 KGHSH and CDR2 LQKENI. Germline trimming cut 2 bases from V and 3 bases from J; bases unmatched to any gene: 8. CDR3 nucleotides: TGTGCCAGCTCACCATTAAGGACTAGCGGGGTTATCTACAATGAGCAGTTCTTC. Translated: CASSPLRTSGVIYNEQFF.

V is TRBV5-1 and J is TRBJ2-5; a weak D match, TRBD2 (6 bases). CDR3 length: 14 residues. Germline values: CDR1 SGHRS, CDR2 YFSETQ. V was cut by 4 bases and J by 3 bases, with 13 bases left in between. The CDR3 coding sequence is TGCGCCAGCAGCCCGCCGGGACTGGAAGAGACCCAGTACTTC. As protein: CASSPPGLEETQYF.

This clonotype was seen a few times. The gene calls are TRBV4-1 and TRBJ2-7, with no clear D. Between the trimmed V and J ends, which lost 3 bases and 2 bases, there was a span of 20 bases. Germline CDR1 MGHRA, CDR2 YSYEKL. The CDR3 is 17 residues long. The CDR3 DNA reads TGCGCCAGCAGCCAGGCCCTTTCGCGCAGCTCGGCCTACGAGCAGTACTTC. This sequence encodes CASSQALSRSSAYEQYF.